There are many counts of the clone carrying this T cell receptor (beta chain). A single record per CDR3 protein comes from TCRdb applying MiXCR to the RT-PCR reads. The profile shows fewer than 800,000 distinct CDR3 sequences, 13% to 15% of them singletons. The CDR3 is 16 amino acids. Germline CDR1 is SGHRS and CDR2 is YFSETQ. The germline V and J ends were trimmed by 4 bases and 2 bases, with 18 bases remaining between them. The source material was memory CD4+ T cells from blood. The receptor was isolated from a female donor in good health, serving as a healthy control. J is TRBJ2-5 and V is TRBV5-1, with a possible D match to TRBD2 (6 bases). The CDR3 loop reads CASSPDPEGIQETQYF. The CDR3 DNA follows: TGCGCCAGCAGCCCGGACCCGGAGGGGATACAAGAGACCCAGTACTTC.